Below, 16 T cell receptor beta chains from the same sample are listed, as sequenced in a study of blood T cells in healthy people across ages. It was with a sample-barcoded 5' primer and a J-beta primer mix that a second PCR of roughly 7 to 12 cycles was run. TCRdb recomputed calls from the 5' RACE reads with MiXCR, one row per CDR3 protein. The sample consists of over a million distinct CDR3 sequences, 59% of them appearing once. Sequenced input: blood. These receptors were taken from a man younger than 35 in good health.

For the CDR3, the DNA is TGTGCCAGCAGTCGGGACAGGGAAATTAATTCACCCCTCCACTTT. Translating gives CASSRDREINSPLHF. V usage is TRBV12-3 or TRBV12-4 and J usage is TRBJ1-6, with TRBD1 matching over 9 bases. Trimming removed 5 bases from V and 6 bases from J; junction bases left unmatched: 5. The CDR3 is 15 amino acids.

CDR3 in amino acids: CASSPSGASYNEQFF. For the CDR3, the DNA is TGTGCCAGCTCACCTAGCGGAGCTTCCTACAATGAGCAGTTCTTC. The gene calls are TRBV18 and TRBJ2-1; the D gene is possibly TRBD2 (6 bases). The length of the CDR3 is 15 residues. The germline V gene encodes CDR1 KGHSH and CDR2 LQKENI. Trimming stripped 3 bases from V and 1 base from J, with 10 bases between.

The chain couples TRBV12-3 or TRBV12-4 to TRBJ2-3; D gene uncertain. The V end lost 3 bases, the J end lost 1 base, and 14 bases lay between the germline ends. The CDR3 is made up of 16 amino acids. This CDR3 reads CASSLGIARGTDTQYF. The CDR3 bases are TGTGCCAGCAGTTTGGGCATCGCGAGAGGCACAGATACGCAGTATTTT.

The chain combines TRBV3-1 with TRBJ2-5, with 11 bases that match TRBD1. V gave up 4 bases and J gave up 3 bases; unmatched junction bases: 7. Germline assignment: CDR1 LGHDT and CDR2 YNNKEL (reference sequence). The CDR3 sequence is 16 residues long. CDR3 loop: CASSPSPGQGEETQYF. DNA for the CDR3: TGTGCCAGCAGCCCTAGTCCGGGACAGGGGGAAGAGACCCAGTACTTC.

The chain is built from TRBV10-2 and TRBJ2-5; TRBD2 matches 9 bases. This CDR3 spans 16 amino acids. Germline lookup yields CDR1 WSHSY and CDR2 SAAADI. V was pared by 2 bases and J by 2 bases, with 6 bases of the junction left unmatched. CDR3 DNA sequence: TGCGCCAGCAGTGAGATCGGGACTAGCTGGCAAGAGACCCAGTACTTC. Translating it yields CASSEIGTSWQETQYF.

The chain couples TRBV29-1 to TRBJ2-7; 13 positions agree with TRBD2. The J segment lost 6 bases and the V segment lost 7 bases, leaving 9 bases of the junction unmatched. Germline CDR1 and CDR2: SQVTM and ANQGSEA. CDR3 size: 14 residues. The CDR3 DNA reads as TGCAGCGCCCTACTAGCGGGGGGGCGGGGCGAGCAGTACTTC. Translating it yields CSALLAGGRGEQYF.

This clonotype was observed a few times. V and J are TRBV14 and TRBJ2-7; D may be TRBD1 (6 bases). The CDR3 is 13 amino acids. The germline CDR1 and CDR2 sequences are SGHDN and FVKESK. V was trimmed by 5 bases and J by 2 bases, leaving 10 bases between them. The CDR3 here is CASSDRTTYEQYF. The CDR3 nucleotides read TGTGCCAGCAGCGACAGGACAACCTACGAGCAGTACTTC.

This clonotype was counted a single time. The chain combines TRBV9 with TRBJ1-1, with D perhaps TRBD1 (5 bases). Germline V CDR1 and CDR2: SGDLS, YYNGEE. The CDR3 is made up of 15 amino acids. Trimming shortened V by 0 bases and J by 2 bases, and 11 bases separated the two germline ends. This CDR3 reads CASSVAGAPNTEAFF. DNA of the CDR3: TGTGCCAGCAGCGTAGCTGGGGCACCCAACACTGAAGCTTTCTTT.

The CDR3 sequence is CASSQESWGQGVLYNEQFF. The CDR3 DNA is TGTGCCAGCAGCCAAGAATCCTGGGGACAGGGAGTTTTGTACAATGAGCAGTTCTTC. J is TRBJ2-1 and V is TRBV4-2; 9 positions match TRBD1. This CDR3 spans 19 amino acids. V lost 0 bases and J lost 4; bases outside the gene matches: 13. CDR1 and CDR2 from the germline V gene are LGHNA and YNFKEQ.

This chain links TRBV20-1 with TRBJ1-1; a possible D gene is TRBD1 (5 bases). The CDR3 is 14 residues long. Trimming cost V 6 bases and J 0 bases, with 14 bases left between them. Per germline, CDR1 DFQATT and CDR2 SNEGSKA (reference sequence). CDR3 residues: CSARVVSLNTEAFF. The CDR3 nucleotides read TGCAGTGCCAGGGTCGTGTCTCTGAACACTGAAGCTTTCTTT.

V gene TRBV4-3 combines with J gene TRBJ2-3; D is unresolved. CDR1 is LGHNA, CDR2 YSLEER, per germline. The CDR3 consists of 17 residues. V was shortened by 0 bases and J by 2 bases, with 15 bases between the two germline ends. CDR3 sequence (DNA): TGCGCCAGCAGCCAAGATGCGGCGAGACTCAACACAGATACGCAGTATTTT. Translating gives CASSQDAARLNTDTQYF.

This clonotype occurred a few times. This chain joins TRBV12-3 or TRBV12-4 and TRBJ1-2; tentative D call: TRBD1 (5 bases). V dropped 6 bases and J dropped 3 bases, with 14 bases sitting between them. This CDR3 is 14 amino acids long. CDR3 in DNA: TGTGCCAGCAGCAGAGCAGGGACGGACTATGGCTACACCTTC. It is translated as CASSRAGTDYGYTF.

This clonotype appeared a few times. CDR3 loop: CASSINGGSSYNEQFF. In DNA form, the CDR3 reads TGTGCCAGCTCCATTAACGGGGGGAGCTCCTACAATGAGCAGTTCTTC. The V gene is TRBV6-2 or TRBV6-3, the J gene TRBJ2-1; TRBD2 agrees at 7 bases. Germline V gene lookup returns CDR1 MNHEY and CDR2 SVGEGT. V shed 8 bases and J 0 bases; nucleotides not matched to a gene: 10. CDR3 length: 16 amino acids.

This clonotype was picked up one time. This chain joins TRBV27 and TRBJ2-4, with D tentatively TRBD1 (5 bases). Near its end, the DNA agrees better with TRBJ2-7, so the J call may be wrong. The CDR3 is 16 amino acids. CDR1 MNHEY and CDR2 SMNVEV come from the germline V gene (reference sequence). DNA for the CDR3: TGTGCCAGCAGTTTATCTCCAGGGTTTTGGGGCTACGAGCAGTACTTC. This encodes CASSLSPGFWGYEQYF.

This clonotype was observed a handful of times. The chain uses TRBV20-1 and TRBJ2-2, with D unresolved. The CDR3 runs to 15 residues. Looked up from germline, CDR1 is DFQATT and CDR2 is SNEGSKA (reference sequence). Between the trimmed V and J ends, which lost 0 bases and 2 bases, there was a span of 10 bases. Written as DNA, the CDR3 is TGCAGTGCTAGAGATATCCGACCCAACACCGGGGAGCTGTTTTTT. This codes for CSARDIRPNTGELFF.

This chain uses TRBV11-3 with TRBJ2-3, with no clear D. The CDR3 is 14 amino acids. CDR1 is SGHNT, CDR2 YENEEA, per germline. Trimming pared 5 bases from V and 7 bases from J, leaving 16 bases between. In DNA form, the CDR3 reads TGTGCCAGCAGCCCCATGAGAGGCTCGTATACGCAGTATTTT. It translates to CASSPMRGSYTQYF. Together with reference TRBV11-3 and TRBJ2-3, the CDR3 gives the full variable domain: EAGVVQSPRYKIIEKKQPVAFWCNPISGHNTLYWYLQNLGQGPELLIRYENEEAVDDSQLPKDRFSAERLKGVDSTLKIQPAELGDSAVYLCASSPMRGSYTQYFGPGTRLTVL.